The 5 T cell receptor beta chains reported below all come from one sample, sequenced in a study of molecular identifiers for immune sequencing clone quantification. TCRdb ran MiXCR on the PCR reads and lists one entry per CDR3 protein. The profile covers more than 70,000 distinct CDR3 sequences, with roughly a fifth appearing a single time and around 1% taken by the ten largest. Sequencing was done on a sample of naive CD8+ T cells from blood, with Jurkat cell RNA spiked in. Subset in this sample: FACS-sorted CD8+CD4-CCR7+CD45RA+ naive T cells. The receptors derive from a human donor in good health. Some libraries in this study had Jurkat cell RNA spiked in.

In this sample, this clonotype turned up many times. The CDR3, as DNA: TGTGCCAGCAGCTTAACGCTGGGGCAGTACTTC. This translates into CASSLTLGQYF. This chain links TRBV7-9 with TRBJ2-7; no clear D. CDR3 length: 11 amino acids. Trimming took off 2 bases at V and 9 bases at J, with 8 bases between the two ends. CDR1 and CDR2 from the germline V gene are SEHNR and FQNEAQ (reference sequence).

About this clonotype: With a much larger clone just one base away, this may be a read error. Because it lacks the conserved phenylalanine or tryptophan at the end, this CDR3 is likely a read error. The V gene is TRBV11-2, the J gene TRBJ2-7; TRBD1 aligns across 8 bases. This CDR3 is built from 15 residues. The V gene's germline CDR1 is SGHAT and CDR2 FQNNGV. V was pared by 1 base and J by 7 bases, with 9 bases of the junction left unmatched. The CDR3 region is CASSLVTGGPAEQYL. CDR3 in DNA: TGTGCCAGCAGCTTAGTAACAGGGGGGCCGGCGGAGCAGTACCTC.

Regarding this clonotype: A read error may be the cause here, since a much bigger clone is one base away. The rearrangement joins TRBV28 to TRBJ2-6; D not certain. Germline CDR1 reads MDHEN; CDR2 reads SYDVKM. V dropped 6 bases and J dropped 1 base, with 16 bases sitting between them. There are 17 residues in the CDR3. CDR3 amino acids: CASRPQSSLSGANVLTF. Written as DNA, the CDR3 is TGTGCCAGCAGGCCTCAGTCTTCATTGTCTGGGGCCAACGTCCTGACTTTC.

CDR3 nucleotide sequence: TGTGCCTGGAGCGAGGGGGGGATTGAAGCTTTCTTT. This encodes CAWSEGGIEAFF. The chain has TRBV30 and TRBJ1-1; the D gene is possibly TRBD1 (6 bases). V was shortened by 3 bases and J by 7 bases, with 12 bases between the two germline ends. Germline loops: CDR1 GTSNPN, CDR2 SVGIG (reference sequence). The CDR3 spans 12 residues.

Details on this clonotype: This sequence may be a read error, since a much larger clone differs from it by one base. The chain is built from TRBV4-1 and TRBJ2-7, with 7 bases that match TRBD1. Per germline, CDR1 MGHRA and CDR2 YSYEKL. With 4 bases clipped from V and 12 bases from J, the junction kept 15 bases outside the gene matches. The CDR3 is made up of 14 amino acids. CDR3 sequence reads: CASSPQGELGVRYF. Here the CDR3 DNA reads TGCGCCAGCAGCCCTCAGGGGGAACTGGGTGTGCGGTACTTC.